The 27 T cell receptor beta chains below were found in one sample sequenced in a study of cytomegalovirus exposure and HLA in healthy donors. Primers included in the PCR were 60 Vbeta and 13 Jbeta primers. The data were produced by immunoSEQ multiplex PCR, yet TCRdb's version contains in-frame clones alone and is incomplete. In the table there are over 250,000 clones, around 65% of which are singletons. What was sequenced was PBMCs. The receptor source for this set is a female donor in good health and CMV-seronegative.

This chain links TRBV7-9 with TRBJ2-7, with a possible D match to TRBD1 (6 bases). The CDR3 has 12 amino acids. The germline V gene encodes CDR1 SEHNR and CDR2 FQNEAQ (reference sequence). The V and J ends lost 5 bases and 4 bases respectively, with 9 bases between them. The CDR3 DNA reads TGTGCCAGCAGCCAGGGGAAGTACGAGCAGTACTTC. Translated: CASSQGKYEQYF.

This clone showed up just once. This CDR3 is CASSLGLAAQETQYF. The CDR3 region has the DNA TGCGCCAGCAGCTTGGGACTAGCGGCCCAAGAGACCCAGTACTTC. This chain uses TRBV5-1 with TRBJ2-5; 9 bases map to TRBD2. The CDR3 loop spans 15 amino acids. The V gene's germline CDR1 is SGHRS and CDR2 YFSETQ. The V and J ends lost 0 bases and 1 base, in that order; junction bases with no gene match: 1.

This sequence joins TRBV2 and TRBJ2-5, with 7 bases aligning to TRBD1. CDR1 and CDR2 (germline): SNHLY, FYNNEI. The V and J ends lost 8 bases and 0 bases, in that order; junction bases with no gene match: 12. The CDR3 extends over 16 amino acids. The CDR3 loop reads CASRPGTDKYQETQYF. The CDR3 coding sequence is TGTGCCAGCCGGCCTGGGACAGATAAGTACCAAGAGACCCAGTACTTC.

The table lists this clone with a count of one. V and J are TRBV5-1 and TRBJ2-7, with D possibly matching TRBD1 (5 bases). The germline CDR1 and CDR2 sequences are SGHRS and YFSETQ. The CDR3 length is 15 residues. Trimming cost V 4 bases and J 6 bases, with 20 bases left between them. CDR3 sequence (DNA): TGCGCCAGCAGCACCACCACGACAGATTTAGGCGAGCAGTACTTC. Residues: CASSTTTTDLGEQYF.

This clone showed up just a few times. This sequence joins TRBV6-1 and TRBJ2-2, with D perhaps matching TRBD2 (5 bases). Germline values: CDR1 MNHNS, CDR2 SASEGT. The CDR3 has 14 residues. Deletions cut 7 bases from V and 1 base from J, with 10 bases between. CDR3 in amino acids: CASKGGLNTGELFF. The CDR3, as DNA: TGTGCCAGCAAGGGCGGGTTGAACACCGGGGAGCTGTTTTTT.

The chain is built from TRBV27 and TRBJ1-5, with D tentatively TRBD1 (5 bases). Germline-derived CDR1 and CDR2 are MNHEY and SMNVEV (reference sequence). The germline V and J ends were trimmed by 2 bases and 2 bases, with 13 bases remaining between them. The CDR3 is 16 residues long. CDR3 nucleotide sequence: TGTGCCAGCAGTTTAGGGGTAGGGGAGGGCAATCAGCCCCAGCATTTT. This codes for CASSLGVGEGNQPQHF.

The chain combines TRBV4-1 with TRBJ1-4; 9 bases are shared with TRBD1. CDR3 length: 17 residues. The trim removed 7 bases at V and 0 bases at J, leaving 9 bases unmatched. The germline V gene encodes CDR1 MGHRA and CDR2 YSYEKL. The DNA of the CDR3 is TGCGCCAGCAAACTGGGACAGGGTTATGCAACTAATGAAAAACTGTTTTTT. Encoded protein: CASKLGQGYATNEKLFF.

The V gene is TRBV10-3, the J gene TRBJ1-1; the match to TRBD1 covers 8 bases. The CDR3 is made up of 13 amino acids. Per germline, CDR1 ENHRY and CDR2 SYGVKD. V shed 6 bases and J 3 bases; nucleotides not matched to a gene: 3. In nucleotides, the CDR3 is TGTGCCATCAGGACAGGGGAGGACACTGAAGCTTTCTTT. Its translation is CAIRTGEDTEAFF.

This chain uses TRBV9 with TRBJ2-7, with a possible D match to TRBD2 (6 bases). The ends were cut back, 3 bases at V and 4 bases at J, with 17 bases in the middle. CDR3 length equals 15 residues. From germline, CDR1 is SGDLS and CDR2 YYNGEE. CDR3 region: CASSAARDSIYEQYF. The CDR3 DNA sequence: TGTGCCAGCAGCGCTGCCCGGGACTCGATATACGAGCAGTACTTC.

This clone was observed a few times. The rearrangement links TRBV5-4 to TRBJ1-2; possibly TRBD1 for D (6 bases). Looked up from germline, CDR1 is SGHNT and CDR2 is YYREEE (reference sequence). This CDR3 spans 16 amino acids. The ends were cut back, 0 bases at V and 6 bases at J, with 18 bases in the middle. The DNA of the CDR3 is TGTGCCAGCAGCTTGGCCGAGGATTCAGGGGCGCATGGCTACACCTTC. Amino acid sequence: CASSLAEDSGAHGYTF.

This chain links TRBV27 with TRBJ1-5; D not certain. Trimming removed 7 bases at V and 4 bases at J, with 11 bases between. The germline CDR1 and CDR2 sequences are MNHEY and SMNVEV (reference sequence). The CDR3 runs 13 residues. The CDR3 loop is CASKRGRNQPQHF. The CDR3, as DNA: TGTGCCAGCAAGCGGGGAAGGAATCAGCCCCAGCATTTT.

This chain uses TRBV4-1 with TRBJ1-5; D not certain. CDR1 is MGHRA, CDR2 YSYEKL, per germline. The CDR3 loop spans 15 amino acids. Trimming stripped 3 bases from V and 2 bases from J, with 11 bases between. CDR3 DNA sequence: TGCGCCAGCAGCCAGGAACCGGGAGGCAATCAGCCCCAGCATTTT. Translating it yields CASSQEPGGNQPQHF.

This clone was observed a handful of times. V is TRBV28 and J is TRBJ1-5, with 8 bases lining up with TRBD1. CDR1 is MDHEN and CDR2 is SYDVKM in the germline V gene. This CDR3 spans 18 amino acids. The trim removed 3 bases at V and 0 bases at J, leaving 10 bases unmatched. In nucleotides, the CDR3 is TGTGCCAGCAGTTTTCCGTCAGGGGGCGCTTATAGCAATCAGCCCCAGCATTTT. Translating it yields CASSFPSGGAYSNQPQHF.

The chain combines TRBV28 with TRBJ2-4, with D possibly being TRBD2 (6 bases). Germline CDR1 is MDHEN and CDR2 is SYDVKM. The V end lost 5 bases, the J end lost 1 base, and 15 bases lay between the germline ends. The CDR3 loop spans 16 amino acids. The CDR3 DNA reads TGTGCCAGCAGTAACCAAGGGAGCGGGGCCAAAAACATTCAGTACTTC. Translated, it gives CASSNQGSGAKNIQYF.

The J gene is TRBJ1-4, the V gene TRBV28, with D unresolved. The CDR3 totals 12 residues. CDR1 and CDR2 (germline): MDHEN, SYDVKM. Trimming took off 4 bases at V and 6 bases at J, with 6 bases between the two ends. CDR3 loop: CASSSRDEKLFF. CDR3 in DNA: TGTGCCAGCAGTTCCCGAGATGAAAAACTGTTTTTT.

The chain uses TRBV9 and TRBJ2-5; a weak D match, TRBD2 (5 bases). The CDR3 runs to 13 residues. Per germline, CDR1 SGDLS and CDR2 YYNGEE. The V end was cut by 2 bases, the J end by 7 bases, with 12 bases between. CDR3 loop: CASSVSAEGTQYF. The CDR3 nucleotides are TGTGCCAGCAGCGTTAGCGCGGAAGGGACCCAGTACTTC.

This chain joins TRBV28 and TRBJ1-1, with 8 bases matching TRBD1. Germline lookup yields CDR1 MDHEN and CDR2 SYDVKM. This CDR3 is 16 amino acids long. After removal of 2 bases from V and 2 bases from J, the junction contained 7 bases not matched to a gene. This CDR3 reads CASSLPGQAPNTEAFF. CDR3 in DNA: TGTGCCAGCAGTTTACCGGGACAGGCGCCCAACACTGAAGCTTTCTTT.

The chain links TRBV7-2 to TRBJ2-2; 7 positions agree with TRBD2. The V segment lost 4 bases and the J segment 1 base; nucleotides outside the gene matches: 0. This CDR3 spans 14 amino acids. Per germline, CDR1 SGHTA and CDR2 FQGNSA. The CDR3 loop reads CASSSSGNTGELFF. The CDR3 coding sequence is TGTGCCAGCAGCTCTAGCGGGAACACCGGGGAGCTGTTTTTT.

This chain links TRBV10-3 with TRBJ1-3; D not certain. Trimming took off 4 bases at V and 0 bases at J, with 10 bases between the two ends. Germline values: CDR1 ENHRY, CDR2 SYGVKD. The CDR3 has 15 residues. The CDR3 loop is CAISGFGASGNTIYF. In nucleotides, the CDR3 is TGTGCCATCAGTGGGTTTGGAGCCTCTGGAAACACCATATATTTT.

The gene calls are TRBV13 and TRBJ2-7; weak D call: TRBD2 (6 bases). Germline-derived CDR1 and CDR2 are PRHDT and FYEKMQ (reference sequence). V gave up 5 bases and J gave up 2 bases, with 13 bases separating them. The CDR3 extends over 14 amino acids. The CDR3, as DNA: TGTGCCAGCAGCGCCCCGGGGGTGACCTACGAGCAGTACTTC. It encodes CASSAPGVTYEQYF. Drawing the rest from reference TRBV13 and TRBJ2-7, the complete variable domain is AAGVIQSPRHLIKEKRETATLKCYPIPRHDTVYWYQQGPGQDPQFLISFYEKMQSDKGSIPDRFSAQQFSDYHSELNMSSLELGDSALYFCASSAPGVTYEQYFGPGTRLTVT.

CDR3 in DNA: TGTGCCAGCAGCGGATTGGGACTAGCGGGACAGGAGACCCAGTACTTC. Translating gives CASSGLGLAGQETQYF. V usage is TRBV13 and J usage is TRBJ2-5, with 13 bases fitting TRBD2. The CDR3 is 16 residues long. V shed 5 bases and J 5 bases; nucleotides not matched to a gene: 8. The V gene's germline CDR1 is PRHDT and CDR2 FYEKMQ (reference sequence).

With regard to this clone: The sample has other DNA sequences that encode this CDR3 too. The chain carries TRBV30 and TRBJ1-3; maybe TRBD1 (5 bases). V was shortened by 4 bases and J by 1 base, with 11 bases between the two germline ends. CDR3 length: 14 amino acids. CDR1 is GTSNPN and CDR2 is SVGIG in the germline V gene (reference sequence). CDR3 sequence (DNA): TGTGCCTGGACCCTCGGGGGTTCTGGAAACACCATATATTTT. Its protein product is CAWTLGGSGNTIYF.

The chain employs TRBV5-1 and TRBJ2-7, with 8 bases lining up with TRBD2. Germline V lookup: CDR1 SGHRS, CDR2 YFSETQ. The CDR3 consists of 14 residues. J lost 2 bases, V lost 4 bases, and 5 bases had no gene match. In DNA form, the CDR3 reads TGCGCCAGCAGCGAGACTAGCGTAACCTACGAGCAGTACTTC. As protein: CASSETSVTYEQYF.

The DNA for the CDR3 is TGCGCCAGCGCCGGACTAGCGGGACACGTTTCTATCACAGATACGCAGTATTTT. As protein: CASAGLAGHVSITDTQYF. The chain recombines TRBV5-1 with TRBJ2-3, with 12 bases lining up with TRBD2. The CDR3 sequence is 18 residues long. The junction had 14 bases not matched to a gene; V was cut back by 7 bases and J by 2 bases. Germline V gene data show CDR1 as SGHRS and CDR2 as YFSETQ. The complete variable domain, with remaining parts taken from reference TRBV5-1 and TRBJ2-3, reads KAGVTQTPRYLIKTRGQQVTLSCSPISGHRSVSWYQQTPGQGLQFLFEYFSETQRNKGNFPGRFSGRQFSNSRSEMNVSTLELGDSALYLCASAGLAGHVSITDTQYFGPGTRLTVL.

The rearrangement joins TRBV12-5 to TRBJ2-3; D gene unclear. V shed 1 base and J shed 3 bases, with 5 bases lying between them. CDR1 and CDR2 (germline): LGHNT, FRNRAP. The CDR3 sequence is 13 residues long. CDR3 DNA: TGTGCTAGTGGTTTGGGGCGGACAGATACGCAGTATTTT. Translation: CASGLGRTDTQYF.

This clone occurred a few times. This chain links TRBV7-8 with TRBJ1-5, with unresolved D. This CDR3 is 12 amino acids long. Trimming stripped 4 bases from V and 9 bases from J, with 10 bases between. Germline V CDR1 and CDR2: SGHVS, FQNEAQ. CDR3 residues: CASSWSVGPQHF. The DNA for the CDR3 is TGTGCCAGCAGCTGGAGTGTAGGGCCCCAGCATTTT.

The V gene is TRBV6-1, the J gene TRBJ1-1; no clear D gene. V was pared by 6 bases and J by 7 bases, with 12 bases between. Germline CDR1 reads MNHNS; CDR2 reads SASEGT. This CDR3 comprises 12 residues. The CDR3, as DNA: TGTGCCAGCAGCTCGAACGGTTATGAAGCTTTCTTT. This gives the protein CASSSNGYEAFF.